These T cell receptor beta chains were read from a single sample in a study of cytomegalovirus exposure and HLA in healthy donors. Here immunoSEQ multiplex PCR was the method, and the copy in TCRdb shows in-frame clones only, minus some. The data show 55,000 to 70,000 clones, around 74% seen once. The sequencing sample was made of PBMCs. The receptors come from a male donor in good health and CMV-seropositive. CDR3s include the opening cysteine and the closing phenylalanine or tryptophan. Fields, in order: V gene, clone size, J gene, D gene, CDR3 DNA, CDR3 protein. A D gene is named only where the DNA matches it firmly. Part of the rows lack a size; the others show once, few, many or a class for expanded clones.

v_gene: TRBV6-1; abundance: .; j_gene: TRBJ2-4; d_gene: .; CDR3nt: TGTGCCAGCAGTGATCGGTACATTCAGTACTTC; CDR3aa: CASSDRYIQYF
v_gene: TRBV30; abundance: .; j_gene: TRBJ2-7; d_gene: TRBD2; CDR3nt: TGTGCCTGGATTCCCAAGAAGGGCGGGGGGGCCTCCTACGAGCAGTACTTC; CDR3aa: CAWIPKKGGGASYEQYF
v_gene: TRBV7-9; abundance: .; j_gene: TRBJ2-3; d_gene: TRBD1; CDR3nt: TGTGCCAGCGAGGACAGGGGGCGCGATACGCAGTATTTT; CDR3aa: CASEDRGRDTQYF
v_gene: TRBV5-1; abundance: .; j_gene: TRBJ2-7; d_gene: TRBD1; CDR3nt: TGCGCCAGCAGCTTGACGGGACAGGGGGCTGGCGAGCAGTACTTC; CDR3aa: CASSLTGQGAGEQYF
v_gene: TRBV13; abundance: .; j_gene: TRBJ2-7; d_gene: TRBD2; CDR3nt: TGTGCCAGCAGCTTGCTAGCGGGGGGGCTCGAGCAGTACTTC; CDR3aa: CASSLLAGGLEQYF
v_gene: TRBV6-4; abundance: few; j_gene: TRBJ1-2; d_gene: .; CDR3nt: TGTGCCAGCAGTGTTCAGGGTAGGGTCGCCTTC; CDR3aa: CASSVQGRVAF
v_gene: TRBV5-6; abundance: .; j_gene: TRBJ1-6; d_gene: .; CDR3nt: TGTGCCAGCAGCTTGGACCCCAGTCGCGGAAGTTCACCCCTCCACTTT; CDR3aa: CASSLDPSRGSSPLHF
v_gene: TRBV4-3; abundance: .; j_gene: TRBJ2-1; d_gene: .; CDR3nt: TGCGCCAGCACCCGTGTATCGTCGGGGAATGAGCAGTTCTTC; CDR3aa: CASTRVSSGNEQFF
v_gene: TRBV5-1; abundance: .; j_gene: TRBJ2-3; d_gene: .; CDR3nt: TGCGCCAGCACCTTGATAAGCGTCGCAGATACGCAGTATTTT; CDR3aa: CASTLISVADTQYF
v_gene: TRBV13; abundance: few; j_gene: TRBJ1-5; d_gene: .; CDR3nt: TGTGCCAGCAGCTTGGGGGCAGGGAATCAGCCCCAGCATTTT; CDR3aa: CASSLGAGNQPQHF
v_gene: TRBV18; abundance: .; j_gene: TRBJ2-7; d_gene: .; CDR3nt: TGTGCCAGCTCACCTCCTGCGGATTCCTACGAGCAGTACTTC; CDR3aa: CASSPPADSYEQYF
v_gene: TRBV7-2; abundance: .; j_gene: TRBJ2-2; d_gene: TRBD2; CDR3nt: TGTGCCAGCAGCCCGGGACTAGCGGGGGCATCCGGGGAGCTGTTTTTT; CDR3aa: CASSPGLAGASGELFF
v_gene: TRBV9; abundance: .; j_gene: TRBJ2-2; d_gene: .; CDR3nt: TGTGCCAGCAGCGTCGGAGGGAACACCGGGGAGCTGTTTTTT; CDR3aa: CASSVGGNTGELFF
v_gene: TRBV6-5; abundance: .; j_gene: TRBJ1-1; d_gene: TRBD1; CDR3nt: TGTGCCAGCAGTTTCGGACAGGGGGGAGCTTTCTTT; CDR3aa: CASSFGQGGAFF
v_gene: TRBV10-3; abundance: .; j_gene: TRBJ2-1; d_gene: TRBD1; CDR3nt: TGTGCCATCAGTGAAGGACAGGGATACAATGAGCAGTTCTTC; CDR3aa: CAISEGQGYNEQFF
v_gene: TRBV7-9; abundance: .; j_gene: TRBJ2-5; d_gene: TRBD2; CDR3nt: TGTGCCAGCAGCCCCGGGACTAGCGGAAAAGAGACCCAGTACTTC; CDR3aa: CASSPGTSGKETQYF
v_gene: TRBV10-2; abundance: .; j_gene: TRBJ2-1; d_gene: .; CDR3nt: TGCGCCAGCAGTGAGTCGCCGACTTCGTACAATGAGCAGTTCTTC; CDR3aa: CASSESPTSYNEQFF
v_gene: TRBV19; abundance: .; j_gene: TRBJ2-1; d_gene: TRBD2; CDR3nt: TGTGCCAGTAGTATAAGCGGGAGCTCCTACAATGAGCAGTTCTTC; CDR3aa: CASSISGSSYNEQFF